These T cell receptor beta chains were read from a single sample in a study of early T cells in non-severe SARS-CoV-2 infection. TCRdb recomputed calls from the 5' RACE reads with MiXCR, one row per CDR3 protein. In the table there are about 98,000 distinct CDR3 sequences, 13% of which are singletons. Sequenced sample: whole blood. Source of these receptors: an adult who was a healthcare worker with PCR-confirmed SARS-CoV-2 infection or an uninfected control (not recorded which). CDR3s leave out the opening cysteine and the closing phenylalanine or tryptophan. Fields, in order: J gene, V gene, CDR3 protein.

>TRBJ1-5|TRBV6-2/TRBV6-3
ASRYRDRNQPQH
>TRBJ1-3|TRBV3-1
ASSRGDSDNTIY
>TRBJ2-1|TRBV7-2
ASSAAWGSYNEQF
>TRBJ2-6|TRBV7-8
ASSLAGQSISGANVLT
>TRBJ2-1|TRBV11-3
ASSHGTSGRSEQF
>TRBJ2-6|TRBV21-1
ASSHRAGANVLT
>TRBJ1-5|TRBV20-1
SASLGQGYQPQH
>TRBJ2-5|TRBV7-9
ASWETQY
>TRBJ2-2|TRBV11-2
ASSRQGANTGELF
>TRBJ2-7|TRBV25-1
ASSIPYEQY
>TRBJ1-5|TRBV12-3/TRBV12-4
ASSLLFEGAQPQH
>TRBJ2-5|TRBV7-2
ASSRTSGTVWETQY
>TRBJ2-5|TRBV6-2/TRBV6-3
ASRTSGSETQY
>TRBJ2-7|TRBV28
ASSLTGRESYEQY
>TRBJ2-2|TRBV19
ASSIQSSTGELF
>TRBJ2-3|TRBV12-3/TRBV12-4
ASTYTDTQY
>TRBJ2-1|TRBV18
ASSQGRASGSNEQF
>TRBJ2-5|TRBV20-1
ITGDVAFNGGLEETQY
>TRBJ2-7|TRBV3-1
ASSQAAGGSFYEQY
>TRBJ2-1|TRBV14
ASRKTGDNEQF
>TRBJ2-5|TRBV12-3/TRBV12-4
ASTRTSGRVGETQY
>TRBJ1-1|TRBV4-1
ASSQQGVNTEAF
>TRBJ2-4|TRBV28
ASSSGQGGIRIQY
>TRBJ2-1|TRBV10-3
AISASLLHEQF
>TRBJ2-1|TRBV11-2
ASGSRHNEQF
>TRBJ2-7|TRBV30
AWSRGLATREQY
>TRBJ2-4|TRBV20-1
SARVARGSKNIQY
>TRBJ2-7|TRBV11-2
ASSPGQAAYEQY